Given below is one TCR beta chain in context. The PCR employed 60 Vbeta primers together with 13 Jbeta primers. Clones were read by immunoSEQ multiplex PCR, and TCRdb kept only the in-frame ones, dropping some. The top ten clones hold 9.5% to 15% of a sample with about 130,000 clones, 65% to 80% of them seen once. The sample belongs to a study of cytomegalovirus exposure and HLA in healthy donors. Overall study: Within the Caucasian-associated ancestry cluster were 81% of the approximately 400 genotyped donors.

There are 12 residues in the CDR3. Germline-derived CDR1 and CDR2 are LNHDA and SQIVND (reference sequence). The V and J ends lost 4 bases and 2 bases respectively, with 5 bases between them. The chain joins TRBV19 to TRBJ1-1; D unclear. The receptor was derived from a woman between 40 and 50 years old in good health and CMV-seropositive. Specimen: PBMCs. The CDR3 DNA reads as TGTGCCAGTAGTACCCTCAACACTGAAGCTTTCTTT. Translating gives CASSTLNTEAFF.